This TCR beta chain stems from a study of blood T cell repertoires in COVID-19. Overall study context: Sources were T cells, B-cell-depleted T cells, or PBMCs; the material itself was cDNA or gDNA.

V shed 4 bases and J shed 8 bases, with 30 bases lying between them. This CDR3 is built from 19 residues. Germline V gives CDR1 MGHRA, CDR2 YSYEKL. This table comes from immunoSEQ multiplex PCR, and its TCRdb copy is limited to in-frame clones, with some not included. The data contain roughly 280,000 clones, about 88% of them seen just once; the ten biggest clones take up approximately 2%. This rearrangement joins TRBV4-1 to TRBJ2-1, with a tentative D call TRBD2 (6 bases). Source material: peripheral blood. This TCR derives from a man under 40 with active or convalescent COVID-19. The CDR3 reads CASSRAEAANLADLYEQFF. In DNA, the CDR3 is TGCGCCAGCAGCCGCGCCGAGGCAGCGAACTTAGCGGACTTATATGAGCAGTTCTTC.